The rows below give T cell receptor beta chains drawn from one sample of a study of blood T cell repertoires in COVID-19. The table came from immunoSEQ multiplex PCR; TCRdb's copy has only in-frame clones and leaves some out. The table lists about 130,000 clones, roughly 79% of them singletons. Sequenced: peripheral blood. These receptors were obtained from a man older than 75 with acute or convalescent COVID-19. Each CDR3 is given with its conserved first and last residue. D genes are given only for firm matches. Clone size is shown for a subset of rows, as once, few, many or a class of expanded clone.

d_gene	v_gene	j_gene	abundance	CDR3aa	CDR3nt
TRBD1	TRBV5-5	TRBJ2-7	.	CASSLDGTGRTSSYEQYF	TGTGCCAGCAGCTTGGACGGGACAGGCCGGACGAGCTCCTACGAGCAGTACTTC
.	TRBV5-1	TRBJ2-5	once	CASSSPGIQETQYF	TGCGCCAGCAGCTCCCCGGGGATCCAAGAGACCCAGTACTTC
.	TRBV5-1	TRBJ2-7	.	CASSPAGTPSSYEQYF	TGCGCCAGCAGCCCGGCCGGGACACCTAGCTCCTACGAGCAGTACTTC
.	TRBV20-1	TRBJ1-1	.	CSAPGVTEAFF	TGCAGTGCTCCCGGGGTCACTGAAGCTTTCTTT
.	TRBV7-6	TRBJ2-3	.	CASSLDRPDTQYF	TGTGCCAGCAGCTTAGATCGTCCAGATACGCAGTATTTT
TRBD1	TRBV6-1	TRBJ2-2	.	CASSEGRGQGNTGELFF	TGTGCCAGCAGTGAAGGAAGGGGACAGGGAAACACCGGGGAGCTGTTTTTT
.	TRBV5-1	TRBJ2-3	.	CASSGRWGADTQYF	TGCGCCAGCAGCGGGAGGTGGGGTGCAGATACGCAGTATTTT
.	TRBV2	TRBJ1-6	.	CASSEGQFNSPLHF	TGTGCCAGCAGTGAAGGGCAGTTTAATTCACCCCTCCACTTT
TRBD2	TRBV9	TRBJ2-3	.	CASSVNSGGLDTQYF	TGTGCCAGCAGCGTTAATAGCGGGGGGTTAGATACGCAGTATTTT
TRBD1	TRBV3-1/TRBV3-2	TRBJ1-1	.	CASSQATGGTEAFF	TGTGCCAGCAGCCAAGCGACAGGGGGCACTGAAGCTTTCTTT
.	TRBV6-5	TRBJ2-1	.	CASMRGPNNEQFF	TGTGCCAGCATGCGGGGACCCAACAATGAGCAGTTCTTC
.	TRBV6-1	TRBJ2-1	.	CASSEGFRDSQFF	TGTGCCAGCAGTGAAGGATTTAGGGACTCTCAGTTCTTC
TRBD1	TRBV5-4	TRBJ1-2	.	CASTRVQGAGYGYTF	TGTGCCAGCACCCGGGTCCAGGGGGCTGGCTATGGCTACACCTTC
TRBD1	TRBV2	TRBJ1-1	.	CASSGTGRRDTEAFF	TGTGCCAGCAGTGGGACAGGGAGGAGGGACACTGAAGCTTTCTTT
.	TRBV9	TRBJ1-1	.	CASSVLQTNTEAFF	TGTGCCAGCAGCGTCCTACAGACGAACACTGAAGCTTTCTTT
TRBD1	TRBV10-3	TRBJ2-3	once	CAISDKGTGTDTQYF	TGTGCCATCAGTGATAAGGGGACAGGCACAGATACGCAGTATTTT
.	TRBV6-1	TRBJ1-5	few	CASSEATGGPPQHF	TGTGCCAGCAGTGAGGCCACCGGGGGTCCGCCCCAGCATTTT
.	TRBV4-3	TRBJ1-3	.	CASSQDYISGNTIYF	TGCGCCAGCAGCCAAGATTACATCTCTGGAAACACCATATATTTT
TRBD1	TRBV12-3/TRBV12-4	TRBJ1-5	.	CASRTGVSQPQHF	TGTGCCAGCAGGACAGGGGTAAGTCAGCCCCAGCATTTT
.	TRBV6-2/TRBV6-3	TRBJ2-3	.	CASSTNPQGSDTDTQYF	TGTGCCAGCAGCACCAATCCTCAGGGGTCGGACACAGATACGCAGTATTTT
TRBD2	TRBV7-2	TRBJ2-7	.	CASSLAGLAGGQYEQYF	TGTGCCAGCAGCTTGGCCGGACTAGCGGGGGGGCAGTACGAGCAGTACTTC
.	TRBV2	TRBJ2-7	.	CASSEAGGLYEQYF	TGTGCCAGCAGTGAAGCGGGGGGGCTCTACGAGCAGTACTTC
.	TRBV9	TRBJ2-7	medium-sized	CASSVESLFSYEQYF	TGTGCCAGCAGCGTAGAGTCACTTTTCTCCTACGAGCAGTACTTC